What follows are 30 T cell receptor beta chains derived from one specimen sequenced in a study of CD8+ T cells in alopecia areata. Extracted RNA was reverse transcribed into cDNA, the sequencing template. Libraries were prepared by immunoSEQ multiplex PCR; TCRdb keeps only in-frame clonotypes and omits some of them. The sample consists of 250,000 or so clones, roughly two thirds of them appearing once. The source was CD4+ T cells sorted from blood, collected at week 0. The receptors derive from a human donor with alopecia areata.

The chain employs TRBV29-1 and TRBJ1-2; weak D call: TRBD1 (6 bases). This CDR3 region has 13 residues. V dropped 7 bases and J dropped 4 bases, with 16 bases sitting between them. CDR1 and CDR2 from the germline V gene are SQVTM and ANQGSEA. The DNA for the CDR3 is TGCAGCGCCGTCACAGGGATTCCCTATGGCTACACCTTC. This translates into CSAVTGIPYGYTF. Combining the CDR3 with reference TRBV29-1 and TRBJ1-2 gives the whole variable domain SAVISQKPSRDICQRGTSLTIQCQVDSQVTMMFWYRQQPGQSLTLIATANQGSEATYESGFVIDKFPISRPNLTFSTLTVSNMSPEDSSIYLCSAVTGIPYGYTFGSGTRLTVV.

V gene TRBV6-5 combines with J gene TRBJ2-7; weak D call: TRBD1 (5 bases). Germline CDR1 reads MNHEY; CDR2 reads SVGAGI. This CDR3 region has 15 residues. V was cut by 1 base and J by 0 bases, with 10 bases left in between. The CDR3 loop is CASSYYSQGSYEQYF. CDR3 nucleotide sequence: TGTGCCAGCAGTTACTATTCCCAGGGCTCCTACGAGCAGTACTTC.

CDR3 sequence reads: CASSDHVTSGGTDTQYF. The CDR3 coding sequence is TGCGCCAGCAGCGACCACGTGACTAGCGGGGGTACAGATACGCAGTATTTT. The chain is built from TRBV4-1 and TRBJ2-3, with 12 bases lining up with TRBD2. The germline V gene encodes CDR1 MGHRA and CDR2 YSYEKL. V lost 5 bases to trimming and J lost 3 bases; unmatched junction nucleotides: 9. This CDR3 is 17 amino acids long.

The chain uses TRBV6-5 and TRBJ2-3; D remains unclear. V shed 4 bases and J shed 4 bases, with 12 bases lying between them. Germline V gene lookup returns CDR1 MNHEY and CDR2 SVGAGI. CDR3 length: 14 residues. The CDR3 DNA follows: TGTGCCAGCAGTTCCACGGACGTTTCAGATACGCAGTATTTT. Protein product: CASSSTDVSDTQYF.

This clone turned up a few times. The rearrangement uses TRBV29-1 and TRBJ1-1; D possibly corresponds to TRBD1 (6 bases). Between the trimmed V and J ends, which lost 7 bases and 4 bases, there was a span of 19 bases. This CDR3 spans 14 amino acids. The germline V gene has CDR1 SQVTM and CDR2 ANQGSEA. This CDR3 reads CSAGSEGGSTEAFF. The CDR3 region has the DNA TGCAGCGCTGGGAGCGAGGGGGGCAGCACTGAAGCTTTCTTT.

V usage is TRBV29-1 and J usage is TRBJ2-2; a possible D gene is TRBD1 (6 bases). The CDR3 is 13 residues long. V lost 6 bases, J lost 0 bases, and 8 bases lay in between. Germline CDR1 reads SQVTM; CDR2 reads ANQGSEA. CDR3 sequence reads: CSVGTSNTGELFF. CDR3 sequence (DNA): TGCAGCGTCGGGACATCGAACACCGGGGAGCTGTTTTTT.

This chain connects TRBV30 to TRBJ2-2; D is undetermined. The CDR3 loop spans 16 amino acids. Germline V gives CDR1 GTSNPN, CDR2 SVGIG (reference sequence). V lost 3 bases, J lost 0 bases, and 14 bases lay in between. This chain's CDR3 is CAWSPGWRANTGELFF. In DNA form, the CDR3 reads TGTGCCTGGAGCCCAGGATGGAGAGCGAACACCGGGGAGCTGTTTTTT.

V and J are TRBV7-2 and TRBJ2-5; TRBD1 matches at 7 bases. The CDR3 spans 15 residues. V shed 5 bases and J 4 bases; nucleotides not matched to a gene: 10. Germline CDR1 reads SGHTA; CDR2 reads FQGNSA. This CDR3 is CASSLWTGDGETQYF. The CDR3 nucleotides are TGTGCCAGCAGCCTGTGGACAGGTGATGGAGAGACCCAGTACTTC.

This chain joins TRBV30 and TRBJ2-7, with D perhaps matching TRBD2 (6 bases). Germline CDR1 GTSNPN, CDR2 SVGIG (reference sequence). The length of the CDR3 is 11 residues. Trimming shortened V by 2 bases and J by 7 bases, and 9 bases separated the two germline ends. The CDR3 reads CAWSSGREQYF. CDR3 sequence (DNA): TGTGCCTGGAGTTCCGGGAGAGAGCAGTACTTC.

This rearrangement joins TRBV30 to TRBJ1-5, with a possible D match to TRBD1 (6 bases). Germline assignment: CDR1 GTSNPN and CDR2 SVGIG (reference sequence). The CDR3 sequence is 13 residues long. V shed 4 bases and J shed 0 bases, with 7 bases lying between them. The CDR3 here is CAWKGGSNQPQHF. DNA of the CDR3: TGTGCCTGGAAAGGGGGTAGCAATCAGCCCCAGCATTTT.

This clone has more than one count but fewer than ten. The chain is built from TRBV29-1 and TRBJ1-4; 7 bases match TRBD1. J was trimmed by 6 bases and V by 7 bases; bases with no gene match: 5. CDR3 length equals 12 residues. The germline CDR1 and CDR2 sequences are SQVTM and ANQGSEA. The CDR3 loop reads CSARDSDEKLFF. CDR3 bases: TGCAGCGCCCGGGACAGTGATGAAAAACTGTTTTTT.

The chain carries TRBV5-1 and TRBJ1-1, with a weak D call TRBD1 (5 bases). The CDR3 length is 14 residues. The V and J ends lost 3 bases and 0 bases respectively, with 9 bases between them. Germline-derived CDR1 and CDR2 are SGHRS and YFSETQ. This CDR3 reads CASSWGSMNTEAFF. The CDR3, as DNA: TGCGCCAGCAGCTGGGGGAGTATGAACACTGAAGCTTTCTTT.

J is TRBJ2-5 and V is TRBV7-2; D might be TRBD1 (6 bases). This CDR3 comprises 16 residues. V lost 5 bases and J lost 1, with 17 bases in between. Germline V gene sequence: CDR1 SGHTA, CDR2 FQGNSA. For the CDR3, the DNA is TGTGCCAGCAGCAAAAACAGGGCGGCCGGCCAAGAGACCCAGTACTTC. Its translation: CASSKNRAAGQETQYF.

The rearrangement joins TRBV30 to TRBJ1-1; no clear D gene. The CDR3 sequence is 12 residues long. V dropped 0 bases and J dropped 6 bases, with 8 bases sitting between them. Looked up from germline, CDR1 is GTSNPN and CDR2 is SVGIG (reference sequence). The chain's CDR3 is CAWSVLPPEAFF. DNA of the CDR3: TGTGCCTGGAGTGTACTTCCCCCTGAAGCTTTCTTT. Full variable domain (remainder filled in from reference TRBV30 and TRBJ1-1): SQTIHQWPATLVQPVGSPLSLECTVEGTSNPNLYWYRQAAGRGLQLLFYSVGIGQISSEVPQNLSASRPQDRQFILSSKKLLLSDSGFYLCAWSVLPPEAFFGQGTRLTVV.

The chain links TRBV25-1 to TRBJ1-6; a possible D gene is TRBD1 (5 bases). The length of the CDR3 is 14 residues. The V end was cut by 7 bases, the J end by 5 bases, with 12 bases between. Germline V gene lookup returns CDR1 MGHDK and CDR2 SYGVNS. CDR3 sequence reads: CASKQGSNNSPLHF. DNA of the CDR3: TGTGCCAGCAAGCAGGGATCAAATAATTCACCCCTCCACTTT.

This clone occurred a few times. The chain links TRBV5-1 to TRBJ2-1; a possible D gene is TRBD1 (6 bases). V lost 0 bases to trimming and J lost 2 bases, with 9 bases between them. Germline lookup yields CDR1 SGHRS and CDR2 YFSETQ. The CDR3 length is 15 residues. The CDR3 bases are TGCGCCAGCAGCTTGGCCGGACAGCCCTACAATGAGCAGTTCTTC. Residues: CASSLAGQPYNEQFF.

This clone is a singleton in its sample. V is TRBV19 and J is TRBJ2-5; either TRBD1 or TRBD2 may fit D (7 bases each). Trimming removed 5 bases at V and 7 bases at J, with 23 bases between. Germline CDR1 LNHDA, CDR2 SQIVND (reference sequence). CDR3 length: 16 amino acids. CDR3 DNA: TGTGCCAGTAGTTCCACCGGCGGGGGACAGACTTTGACCCAGTACTTC. Protein: CASSSTGGGQTLTQYF.

The rearrangement joins TRBV6-5 to TRBJ2-2, with D uncertain. Per germline, CDR1 MNHEY and CDR2 SVGAGI. The CDR3 runs 14 residues. Trimming removed 1 base from V and 4 bases from J, with 7 bases in between. The CDR3 loop is CASSYYRSTGELFF. In nucleotides, the CDR3 is TGTGCCAGCAGTTACTATAGGAGCACCGGGGAGCTGTTTTTT.

The chain employs TRBV5-4 and TRBJ2-7, with D unresolved. The CDR3 consists of 15 residues. V lost 0 bases to trimming and J lost 6 bases, with 16 bases between them. The V gene's germline CDR1 is SGHNT and CDR2 YYREEE (reference sequence). DNA for the CDR3: TGTGCCAGCAGCTTGGACAGAACGCACGGCGGCGAGCAGTACTTC. It is translated as CASSLDRTHGGEQYF.

V gene TRBV6-5 combines with J gene TRBJ2-7; TRBD1 matches 7 bases. CDR1 and CDR2 from the germline V gene are MNHEY and SVGAGI. V lost 7 bases, J lost 1 base, and 10 bases stayed unmatched. The length of the CDR3 is 15 residues. This chain's CDR3 is CASTPRWDSSYEQYF. CDR3 coding DNA: TGTGCCAGCACCCCACGCTGGGACAGTTCCTACGAGCAGTACTTC.

The rearrangement uses TRBV5-4 and TRBJ2-1; D is tentatively TRBD1 or TRBD2 (5 bases each). This CDR3 has 15 residues. V was trimmed by 3 bases and J by 4 bases, leaving 14 bases between them. From germline, CDR1 is SGHNT and CDR2 YYREEE (reference sequence). CDR3 loop: CASSSPRGGYNEQFF. CDR3 nucleotides: TGTGCCAGCAGCTCACCCCGGGGCGGATACAATGAGCAGTTCTTC.

The genes are TRBV5-1 and TRBJ2-7; 11 bases are a match to TRBD2. This CDR3 is 15 amino acids long. Looked up from germline, CDR1 is SGHRS and CDR2 is YFSETQ. V lost 3 bases, J lost 3 bases, and 5 bases stayed unmatched. CDR3 DNA sequence: TGCGCCAGCAGCTCCCTAGCGGGGGGTGTCTACGAGCAGTACTTC. Its protein product is CASSSLAGGVYEQYF.

Comment on this clone: Other DNA sequences of this sample code for an identical CDR3. The rearrangement uses TRBV29-1 and TRBJ1-5; 8 bases are a match to TRBD1. CDR1 SQVTM and CDR2 ANQGSEA come from the germline V gene. The CDR3 covers 13 residues. Trimming removed 4 bases from V and 3 bases from J; junction bases left unmatched: 2. The chain's CDR3 is CSVGQGNNQPQHF. DNA for the CDR3: TGCAGCGTTGGACAGGGGAACAATCAGCCCCAGCATTTT. The variable domain in full, with the rest retrieved from reference TRBV29-1 and TRBJ1-5, is SAVISQKPSRDICQRGTSLTIQCQVDSQVTMMFWYRQQPGQSLTLIATANQGSEATYESGFVIDKFPISRPNLTFSTLTVSNMSPEDSSIYLCSVGQGNNQPQHFGDGTRLSIL.

The rearrangement joins TRBV15 to TRBJ2-7; no reliable D call. Trimming left V 1 base short and J 0 bases short, with 10 bases between. CDR1 is LNHNV, CDR2 YYDKDF, per germline (reference sequence). This CDR3 spans 15 amino acids. CDR3 in DNA: TGTGCCACCAGCAGAGGAGCACCCCTCTCCTACGAGCAGTACTTC. Protein product: CATSRGAPLSYEQYF.

V and J are TRBV2 and TRBJ1-2; the D gene is possibly TRBD1 (5 bases). The CDR3 totals 12 residues. The V and J ends lost 8 bases and 4 bases respectively, with 11 bases between them. The germline V gene encodes CDR1 SNHLY and CDR2 FYNNEI. The CDR3 nucleotides are TGTGCCAGCCAGGGCGGCGGCTATGGCTACACCTTC. Translated, it gives CASQGGGYGYTF.

CDR3: CASSSPAGLTDTQYF. CDR3 bases: TGTGCCAGCAGTTCCCCTGCGGGGCTGACAGATACGCAGTATTTT. This rearrangement joins TRBV7-8 to TRBJ2-3, with D maybe TRBD2 (6 bases). Trimming left V 6 bases short and J 3 bases short, with 16 bases between. Germline V gene lookup returns CDR1 SGHVS and CDR2 FQNEAQ. The CDR3 totals 15 residues. The full variable domain, with the rest looked up from reference TRBV7-8 and TRBJ2-3, is GAGVSQSPRYKVAKRGQDVALRCDPISGHVSLFWYQQALGQGPEFLTYFQNEAQLDKSGLPSDRFFAERPEGSVSTLKIQRTQQEDSAVYLCASSSPAGLTDTQYFGPGTRLTVL.

V usage is TRBV4-2 and J usage is TRBJ2-5, with D perhaps TRBD1 or TRBD2 (5 bases each). The CDR3 covers 16 residues. Germline-derived CDR1 and CDR2 are LGHNA and YNFKEQ. V dropped 1 base and J dropped 5 bases, with 17 bases sitting between them. The DNA of the CDR3 is TGTGCCAGCAGCCAAGTGAAAGCTGCCTGGGACGAGACCCAGTACTTC. Its protein is CASSQVKAAWDETQYF.

The rearrangement uses TRBV11-2 and TRBJ2-5; D tentatively reads TRBD1 or TRBD2 (5 bases each). Trimming stripped 3 bases from V and 5 bases from J, with 10 bases between. The CDR3 sequence is 13 residues long. The germline V gene has CDR1 SGHAT and CDR2 FQNNGV. This CDR3 is CASSLGPQETQYF. In DNA form, the CDR3 reads TGTGCCAGCAGCTTGGGACCCCAGGAGACCCAGTACTTC.

For this clone: The identical CDR3 is also encoded by other nucleotide sequences in the sample. The chain uses TRBV29-1 and TRBJ1-1; no clear D. Looked up from germline, CDR1 is SQVTM and CDR2 is ANQGSEA. Trimming pared 4 bases from V and 5 bases from J, leaving 8 bases between. The CDR3 is made up of 11 amino acids. The DNA of the CDR3 is TGCAGCGTTGGACGGAGTACTGAAGCTTTCTTT. This sequence encodes CSVGRSTEAFF.

This clone was observed a few times. The chain uses TRBV10-3 and TRBJ2-1; weak D call: TRBD1 (5 bases). The CDR3 runs 12 residues. Per the germline V gene, CDR1 is ENHRY and CDR2 is SYGVKD. The V gene lost 4 bases and the J gene lost 8 bases, with 9 bases spanning the gap. CDR3 sequence (DNA): TGTGCCATCAGTGTTAGGGGCCATGAGCAGTTCTTC. Translation: CAISVRGHEQFF.